The clone carrying this TCR beta chain has just a few counts. This entry comes from a study of Ad26.COV2.S vaccination and SARS-CoV-2 variants. The CDR3 runs to 17 residues. V was cut by 4 bases and J by 1 base, with 18 bases left in between. Germline CDR1 SGDLS, CDR2 YYNGEE. The repertoire was sequenced with immunoSEQ multiplex PCR; TCRdb's copy has only in-frame clones and lacks some. The data show fewer than 150,000 clones, 70% to 90% seen once. The sequence was collected from a human donor who had recovered from COVID-19. Sequenced here: peripheral blood, sampled after recovery from COVID-19. J is TRBJ1-3 and V is TRBV9, with D maybe TRBD1 (5 bases). In DNA form, the CDR3 reads TGTGCCAGCAGCCCTACCGGGGGTTTCCTTTCTGGAAACACCATATATTTT. It translates to CASSPTGGFLSGNTIYF.